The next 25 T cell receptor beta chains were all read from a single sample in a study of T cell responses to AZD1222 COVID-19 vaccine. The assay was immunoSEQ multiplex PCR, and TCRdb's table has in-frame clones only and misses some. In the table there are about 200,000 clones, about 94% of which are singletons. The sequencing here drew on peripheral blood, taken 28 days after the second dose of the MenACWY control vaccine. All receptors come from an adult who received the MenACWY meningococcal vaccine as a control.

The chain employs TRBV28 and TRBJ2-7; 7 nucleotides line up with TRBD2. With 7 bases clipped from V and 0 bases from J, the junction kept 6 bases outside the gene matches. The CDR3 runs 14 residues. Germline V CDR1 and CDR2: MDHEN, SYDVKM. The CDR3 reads CASIPGGSSYEQYF. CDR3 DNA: TGTGCCAGCATCCCAGGCGGGAGCTCCTACGAGCAGTACTTC. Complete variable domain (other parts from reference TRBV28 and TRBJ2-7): DVKVTQSSRYLVKRTGEKVFLECVQDMDHENMFWYRQDPGLGLRLIYFSYDVKMKEKGDIPEGYSVSREKKERFSLILESASTNQTSMYLCASIPGGSSYEQYFGPGTRLTVT.

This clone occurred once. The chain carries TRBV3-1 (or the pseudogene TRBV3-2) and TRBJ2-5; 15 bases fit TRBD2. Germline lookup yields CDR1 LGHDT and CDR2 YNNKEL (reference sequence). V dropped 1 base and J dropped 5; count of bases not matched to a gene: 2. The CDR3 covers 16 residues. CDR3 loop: CASSQGGTSGRETQYF. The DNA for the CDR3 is TGTGCCAGCAGCCAAGGTGGGACTAGCGGGAGGGAGACCCAGTACTTC.

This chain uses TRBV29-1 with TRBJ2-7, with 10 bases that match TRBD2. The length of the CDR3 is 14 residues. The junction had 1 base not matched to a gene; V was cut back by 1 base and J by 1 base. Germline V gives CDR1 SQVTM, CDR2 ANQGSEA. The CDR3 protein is CSVEGTSGSYEQYF. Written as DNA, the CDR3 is TGCAGCGTTGAAGGGACTAGCGGTTCCTACGAGCAGTACTTC.

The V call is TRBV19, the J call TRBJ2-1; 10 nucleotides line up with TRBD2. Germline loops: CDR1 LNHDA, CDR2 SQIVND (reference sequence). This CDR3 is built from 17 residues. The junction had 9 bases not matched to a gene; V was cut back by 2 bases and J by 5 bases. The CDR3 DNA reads TGTGCCAGTAGTATATTCGGGCTTCTAGCGGGAGACAATGAGCAGTTCTTC. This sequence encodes CASSIFGLLAGDNEQFF.

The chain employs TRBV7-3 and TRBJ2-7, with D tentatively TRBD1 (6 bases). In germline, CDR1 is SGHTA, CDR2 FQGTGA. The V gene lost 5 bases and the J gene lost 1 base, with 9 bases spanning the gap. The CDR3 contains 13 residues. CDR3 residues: CASSTGNSYEQYF. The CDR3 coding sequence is TGTGCCAGCAGCACAGGGAATTCCTACGAGCAGTACTTC.

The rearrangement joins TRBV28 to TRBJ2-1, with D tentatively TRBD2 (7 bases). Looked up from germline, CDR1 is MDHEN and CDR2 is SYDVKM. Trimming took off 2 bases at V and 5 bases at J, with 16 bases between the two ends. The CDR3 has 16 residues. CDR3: CASSLRGRLADNEQFF. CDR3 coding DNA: TGTGCCAGCAGTTTAAGGGGGAGGCTAGCGGACAATGAGCAGTTCTTC.

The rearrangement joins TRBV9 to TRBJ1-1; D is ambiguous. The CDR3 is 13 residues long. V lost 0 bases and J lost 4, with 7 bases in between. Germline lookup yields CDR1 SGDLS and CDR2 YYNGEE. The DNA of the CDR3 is TGTGCCAGCAGCGTAGAAAAGGGCACTGAAGCTTTCTTT. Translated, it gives CASSVEKGTEAFF.

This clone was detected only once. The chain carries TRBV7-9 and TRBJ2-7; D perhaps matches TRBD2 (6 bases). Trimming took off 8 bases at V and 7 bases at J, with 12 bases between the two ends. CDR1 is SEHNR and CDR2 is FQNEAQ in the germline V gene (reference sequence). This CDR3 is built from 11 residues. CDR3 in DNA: TGTGCCAGCGCCGGACGGGGGGAGCAGTACTTC. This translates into CASAGRGEQYF.

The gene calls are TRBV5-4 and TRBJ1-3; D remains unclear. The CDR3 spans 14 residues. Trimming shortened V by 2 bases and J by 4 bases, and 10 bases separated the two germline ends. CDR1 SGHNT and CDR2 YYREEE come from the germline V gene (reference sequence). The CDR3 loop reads CASSLGPHGNTIYF. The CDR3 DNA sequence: TGTGCCAGCAGCTTAGGCCCACACGGAAACACCATATATTTT.

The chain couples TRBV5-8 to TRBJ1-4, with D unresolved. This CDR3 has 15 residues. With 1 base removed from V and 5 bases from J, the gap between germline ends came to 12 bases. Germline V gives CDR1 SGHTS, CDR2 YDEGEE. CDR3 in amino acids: CASSLLGRLNEKLFF. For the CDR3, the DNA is TGTGCCAGCAGCTTGTTAGGACGGCTAAATGAAAAACTGTTTTTT. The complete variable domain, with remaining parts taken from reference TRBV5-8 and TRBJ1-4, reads EAGVTQSPTHLIKTRGQQATLRCSPISGHTSVYWYQQALGLGLQFLLWYDEGEERNRGNFPPRFSGRQFPNYSSELNVNALELEDSALYLCASSLLGRLNEKLFFGSGTQLSVL.

CDR3 DNA sequence: TGTGCCACCAGTGGTTCCGGCAGGGATCCCTATGGCTACACCTTC. Translation: CATSGSGRDPYGYTF. The chain links TRBV24-1 to TRBJ1-2, with D tentatively TRBD1 (5 bases). Germline V gene lookup returns CDR1 KGHDR and CDR2 SFDVKD. The CDR3 runs to 15 residues. V was shortened by 5 bases and J by 4 bases, with 16 bases between the two germline ends.

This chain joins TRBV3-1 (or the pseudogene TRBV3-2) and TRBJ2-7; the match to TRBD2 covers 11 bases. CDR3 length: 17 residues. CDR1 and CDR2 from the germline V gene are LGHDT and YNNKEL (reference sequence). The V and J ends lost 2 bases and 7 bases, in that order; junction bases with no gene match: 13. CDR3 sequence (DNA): TGTGCCAGCAGCCAACACGGGACTAGCGGTCGGGAGGGGGAGCAGTACTTC. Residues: CASSQHGTSGREGEQYF.

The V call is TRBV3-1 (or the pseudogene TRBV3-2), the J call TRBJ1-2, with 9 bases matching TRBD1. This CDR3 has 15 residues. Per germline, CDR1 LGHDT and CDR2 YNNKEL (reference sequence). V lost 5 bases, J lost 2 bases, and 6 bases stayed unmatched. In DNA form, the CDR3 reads TGTGCCAGCAGCGTATACAGGGGGCTAAACTATGGCTACACCTTC. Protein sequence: CASSVYRGLNYGYTF.

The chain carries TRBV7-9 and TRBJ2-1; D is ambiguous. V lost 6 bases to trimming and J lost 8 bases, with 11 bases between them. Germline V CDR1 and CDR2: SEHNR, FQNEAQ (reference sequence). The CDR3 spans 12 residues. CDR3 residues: CASRPLVHEQFF. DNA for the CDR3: TGTGCCAGCAGACCCCTGGTCCATGAGCAGTTCTTC.

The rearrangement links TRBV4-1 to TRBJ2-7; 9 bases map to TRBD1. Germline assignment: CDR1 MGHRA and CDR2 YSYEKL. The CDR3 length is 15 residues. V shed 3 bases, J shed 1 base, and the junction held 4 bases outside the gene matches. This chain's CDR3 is CASSQAGTGSYEQYF. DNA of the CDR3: TGCGCCAGCAGCCAGGCCGGGACAGGGTCCTACGAGCAGTACTTC.

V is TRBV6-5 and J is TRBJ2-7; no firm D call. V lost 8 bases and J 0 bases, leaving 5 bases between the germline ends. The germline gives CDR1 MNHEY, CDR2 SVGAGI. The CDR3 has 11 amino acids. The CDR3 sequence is CASRHSYEQYF. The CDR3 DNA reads TGTGCCAGCCGACACTCCTACGAGCAGTACTTC.

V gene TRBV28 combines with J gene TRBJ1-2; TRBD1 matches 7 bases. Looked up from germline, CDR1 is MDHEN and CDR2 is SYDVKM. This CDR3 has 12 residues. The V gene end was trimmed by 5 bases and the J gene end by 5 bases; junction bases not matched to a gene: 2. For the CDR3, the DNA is TGTGCCAGCAGTCAGACAGGGTATGGCTACACCTTC. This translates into CASSQTGYGYTF.

The CDR3 DNA reads as TGTGCCAGCAGTACGCCCCGACTGGACAATAATTCACCCCTCCACTTT. Encoded protein: CASSTPRLDNNSPLHF. The gene calls are TRBV6-2 or TRBV6-3 and TRBJ1-6; D possibly corresponds to TRBD1 (5 bases). The germline gives CDR1 MNHEY, CDR2 SVGEGT. The CDR3 sequence is 16 residues long. The ends were cut back, 5 bases at V and 5 bases at J, with 16 bases in the middle.

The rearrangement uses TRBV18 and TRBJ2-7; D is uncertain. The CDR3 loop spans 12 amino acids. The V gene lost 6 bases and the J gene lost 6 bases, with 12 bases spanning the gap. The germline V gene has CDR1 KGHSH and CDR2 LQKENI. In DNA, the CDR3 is TGTGCCAGCTCCTCGGAGAGGATCGAGCAGTACTTC. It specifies CASSSERIEQYF.

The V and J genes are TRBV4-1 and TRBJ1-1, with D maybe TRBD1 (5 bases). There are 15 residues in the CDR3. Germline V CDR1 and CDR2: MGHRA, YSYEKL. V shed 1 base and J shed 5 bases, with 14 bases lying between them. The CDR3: CASSQGEEGRTEAFF. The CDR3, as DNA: TGCGCCAGCAGCCAAGGTGAGGAGGGGAGGACTGAAGCTTTCTTT.

The CDR3 sequence is CASSLGQGQGYTF. The DNA of the CDR3 is TGTGCCAGCAGCTTAGGACAGGGACAAGGCTACACCTTC. The chain joins TRBV7-2 to TRBJ1-2; 7 nucleotides agree with TRBD1. Per germline, CDR1 SGHTA and CDR2 FQGNSA. The V segment lost 1 base and the J segment 8 bases; nucleotides outside the gene matches: 4. The CDR3 has 13 amino acids.

The CDR3 is CASSYSINTEAFF. CDR3 bases: TGTGCCAGCAGTTACTCGATTAACACTGAAGCTTTCTTT. The chain recombines TRBV6-5 with TRBJ1-1; D ambiguous. V shed 0 bases and J shed 2 bases, with 4 bases lying between them. The CDR3 is made up of 13 amino acids. Germline V gives CDR1 MNHEY, CDR2 SVGAGI.

The CDR3 region has the DNA TGTGCCAGTAGTATGGGTCCGGGCTCCTACGAGCAGTACTTC. As protein: CASSMGPGSYEQYF. The rearrangement uses TRBV19 and TRBJ2-7; D not resolved. V was clipped by 3 bases and J by 0 bases, with 9 bases between them. The CDR3 spans 14 residues. Germline V gene data show CDR1 as LNHDA and CDR2 as SQIVND (reference sequence).

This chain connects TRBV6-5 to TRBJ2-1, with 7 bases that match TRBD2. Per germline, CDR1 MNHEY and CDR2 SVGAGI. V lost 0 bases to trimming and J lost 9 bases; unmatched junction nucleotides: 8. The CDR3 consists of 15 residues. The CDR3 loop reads CASSYSGGGPVEQFF. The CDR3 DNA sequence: TGTGCCAGCAGTTACTCTGGGGGAGGGCCTGTTGAGCAGTTCTTC.

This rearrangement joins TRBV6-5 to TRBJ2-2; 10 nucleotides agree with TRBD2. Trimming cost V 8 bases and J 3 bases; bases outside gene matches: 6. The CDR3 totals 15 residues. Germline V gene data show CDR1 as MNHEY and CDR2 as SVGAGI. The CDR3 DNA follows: TGTGCCAGCCAACCAAGCGGGGGGGACACCGGGGAGCTGTTTTTT. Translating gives CASQPSGGDTGELFF.